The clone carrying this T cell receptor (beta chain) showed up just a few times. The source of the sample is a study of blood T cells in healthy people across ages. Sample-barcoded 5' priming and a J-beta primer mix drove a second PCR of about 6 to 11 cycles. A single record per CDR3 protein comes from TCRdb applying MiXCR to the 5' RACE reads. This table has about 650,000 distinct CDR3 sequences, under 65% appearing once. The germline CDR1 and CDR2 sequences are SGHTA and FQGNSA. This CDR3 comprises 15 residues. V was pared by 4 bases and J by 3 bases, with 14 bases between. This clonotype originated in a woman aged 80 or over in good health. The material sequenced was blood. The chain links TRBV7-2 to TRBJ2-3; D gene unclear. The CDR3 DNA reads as TGTGCCAGCAGCTCCAGACCCCTCCTTACAGATACGCAGTATTTT. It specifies CASSSRPLLTDTQYF.